This is a list of T cell receptor beta chains from one sample in a study of shared clonotypes between healthy human individuals. The data were produced by immunoSEQ multiplex PCR, yet TCRdb's version contains in-frame clones alone and is incomplete. This table holds around 550,000 clones, approximately 95% found once. The sample taken for sequencing was naive CD8+ T cells sorted from blood. The receptors derive from a woman in her twenties or thirties in good health. CDR3s include the opening cysteine and the closing phenylalanine or tryptophan. A D gene is named only where the DNA matches it firmly. The size field is filled for only some rows; it gives once, few, many or a size class.

D gene,J gene,V gene,clone size,CDR3 DNA,CDR3 protein
TRBD1,TRBJ2-7,TRBV13,once,TGTGCCAGCAGTCCCCCTCCCGGGACAGCCAGCTACGAGCAGTACTTC,CASSPPPGTASYEQYF
TRBD2,TRBJ2-7,TRBV7-6,-,TGTGCCAGCAGCCCAGGGCTAGCGGGAGGCAACGAGCAGTACTTC,CASSPGLAGGNEQYF
-,TRBJ2-4,TRBV12-2,-,TGTGCAAGTCGCTTTTACAGGGAGGGCAAAAACATTCAGTACTTC,CASRFYREGKNIQYF
-,TRBJ1-2,TRBV20-1,-,TGCAGTGCTAGTTCCGCCTACGGCTACACCTTC,CSASSAYGYTF
TRBD1,TRBJ2-5,TRBV4-1,-,TGCGCCAGCAGCCAAGAGTGGGACAGGGGGCAAGGGACCCAGTACTTC,CASSQEWDRGQGTQYF
-,TRBJ1-5,TRBV27,-,TGTGCCAGCAGTTTAGGCGGGTTTGGCAATCAGCCCCAGCATTTT,CASSLGGFGNQPQHF
-,TRBJ2-7,TRBV30,-,TGTGCCTGGAGTGCTACCTACGAGCAGTACTTC,CAWSATYEQYF
-,TRBJ2-7,TRBV19,-,TGTGCCAGTAGTATAGATTTCACCAGCTACGAGCAGTACTTC,CASSIDFTSYEQYF
-,TRBJ2-7,TRBV4-1,-,TGCGCCAGCAGCCAAGATGGCGGGAACTCCTACGAGCAGTACTTC,CASSQDGGNSYEQYF
TRBD1,TRBJ1-2,TRBV27,-,TGTGCCAGCAGTTTGGCCCCGACAGGGAGCAACTATGGCTACACCTTC,CASSLAPTGSNYGYTF
TRBD1,TRBJ1-2,TRBV4-1,-,TGCGCCAGCAGCCAACCCGGGACAGGGGTCTATGGCTACACCTTC,CASSQPGTGVYGYTF
-,TRBJ1-6,TRBV5-8,-,TGTGCCAGCAGCGCACGGTGGACAGTTAATTCACCCCTCCACTTT,CASSARWTVNSPLHF
TRBD1,TRBJ1-1,TRBV7-9,-,TGTGCCAGCAGCCCGGGACAGGGTGGGGAAAAAGCTTTCTTT,CASSPGQGGEKAFF
-,TRBJ2-3,TRBV4-1,-,TGCGCCAGCAGGGAGCGGACTAGCACAGATACGCAGTATTTT,CASRERTSTDTQYF
-,TRBJ2-7,TRBV13,-,TGTGCCAGCAGCCCGGGTACTAACTACGAGCAGTACTTC,CASSPGTNYEQYF
TRBD2,TRBJ2-7,TRBV11-1,-,TGTGCCAGCAGCTTAAGCCGGGCTAGCGGGAGAATAGAGCAGTACTTC,CASSLSRASGRIEQYF
-,TRBJ2-2,TRBV29-1,-,TGCAGCGTTGAAGAGGAGAACACCGGGGAGCTGTTTTTT,CSVEEENTGELFF
-,TRBJ2-1,TRBV2,-,TGTGCCAGCAATAGAGGGGCGAGGTCCTACAATGAGCAGTTCTTC,CASNRGARSYNEQFF
-,TRBJ2-7,TRBV10-2,once,TGCGCCAGCAGCAACCCCGGCAACGGGGACGAGCAGTACTTC,CASSNPGNGDEQYF
TRBD2,TRBJ2-5,TRBV27,-,TGTGCCAGCAGTTTAGGGACTAGCGGGCGAGAGACCCAGTACTTC,CASSLGTSGRETQYF
-,TRBJ2-4,TRBV7-9,-,TGTGCCAGCAGCTTTTCCCCAGGAGACAAAAACATTCAGTACTTC,CASSFSPGDKNIQYF
-,TRBJ2-1,TRBV9,-,TGTGCCAGCAGTAATCCGCGGGACAATGAGCAGTTCTTC,CASSNPRDNEQFF
-,TRBJ2-7,TRBV7-9,once,TGTGCCAGCAGCTTCGGGGGCCGCGTCGACGAGCAGTACTTC,CASSFGGRVDEQYF
-,TRBJ2-7,TRBV10-2,-,TGCGCCAGCAGGTGGCAGGGCTACGAGCAGTACTTC,CASRWQGYEQYF
TRBD1,TRBJ1-2,TRBV7-2,-,TGTGCCAGCAGCTCTAGGACAGGGCTTAACTATGGCTACACCTTC,CASSSRTGLNYGYTF
-,TRBJ2-7,TRBV27,-,TGTGCCAGCAGTTTACAGTACCCCTACGAGCAGTACTTC,CASSLQYPYEQYF
-,TRBJ2-3,TRBV10-1,-,TGCGCCAGCAGTGAGGGTGTAAGCGGTCATACGCAGTATTTT,CASSEGVSGHTQYF
-,TRBJ2-7,TRBV7-2,-,TGTGCCAGCAGCTTAGTTATCGTAGGTGAGCAGTACTTC,CASSLVIVGEQYF
-,TRBJ2-3,TRBV27,once,TGTGCCAGCAGTTCCGAAACCTGGTCCCACACAGATACGCAGTATTTT,CASSSETWSHTDTQYF
-,TRBJ1-6,TRBV9,-,TGTGCCAGCAGCGTAGGGGCAGGGTTTTCACCCCTCCACTTT,CASSVGAGFSPLHF
TRBD2,TRBJ2-1,TRBV27,-,TGTGCCAGCAGTTTATCTCGGGGGGGGTCCTACAATGAGCAGTTCTTC,CASSLSRGGSYNEQFF
TRBD1,TRBJ1-1,TRBV18,-,TGTGCCAGCTCACCGGGACAGGTTATGGGCACTGAAGCTTTCTTT,CASSPGQVMGTEAFF
TRBD2,TRBJ2-7,TRBV27,-,TGTGCCAGCAGTTTGGGAGCGGGAGTCTTGTCCGAGCAGTACTTC,CASSLGAGVLSEQYF
TRBD1,TRBJ1-3,TRBV9,-,TGTGCCAGCAGCGTAGAAGGGGGGACAGGGAGGCATTTTGGAAACACCATATATTTT,CASSVEGGTGRHFGNTIYF
TRBD2,TRBJ2-3,TRBV28,-,TGTGCCAGCAGCCATCTAGCGGGAGAAAAGGGTACGCAGTATTTT,CASSHLAGEKGTQYF
TRBD2,TRBJ2-1,TRBV11-2,-,TGTGCCAGCAGCTCACTAGCGGGAGGATTTGGCGAGCAGTTCTTC,CASSSLAGGFGEQFF
-,TRBJ1-5,TRBV28,-,TGTGCCAGCAGTTTTCAGGGTAGACAGCCCCAGCATTTT,CASSFQGRQPQHF
TRBD1,TRBJ1-1,TRBV4-1,-,TGCGCCAGCAGCCATCCCAGGACAGGCCTGAACACTGAAGCTTTCTTT,CASSHPRTGLNTEAFF
-,TRBJ1-2,TRBV28,-,TGTGCCACCGATTCTGGGACGGAGACTATGGGCTACACCTTC,CATDSGTETMGYTF
-,TRBJ2-7,TRBV19,-,TGTGCCAGTAGTACGGGATTAGGGGACTGGCACGAGCAGTACTTC,CASSTGLGDWHEQYF